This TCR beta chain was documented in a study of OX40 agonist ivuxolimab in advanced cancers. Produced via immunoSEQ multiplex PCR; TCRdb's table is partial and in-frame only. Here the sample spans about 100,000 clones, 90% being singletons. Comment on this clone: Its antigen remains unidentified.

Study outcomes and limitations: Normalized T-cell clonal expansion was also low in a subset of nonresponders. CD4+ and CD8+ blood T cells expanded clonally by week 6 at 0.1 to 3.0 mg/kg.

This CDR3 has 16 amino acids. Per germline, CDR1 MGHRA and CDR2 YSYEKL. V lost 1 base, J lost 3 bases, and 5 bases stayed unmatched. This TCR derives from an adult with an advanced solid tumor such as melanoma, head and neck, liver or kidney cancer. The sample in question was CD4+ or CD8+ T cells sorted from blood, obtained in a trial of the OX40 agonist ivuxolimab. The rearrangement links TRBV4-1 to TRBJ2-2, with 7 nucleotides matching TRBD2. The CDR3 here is CASSQGRLADTGELFF. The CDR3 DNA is TGCGCCAGCAGCCAAGGCCGACTAGCAGACACCGGGGAGCTGTTTTTT.